The 32 T cell receptor beta chains in this list originate from one sample, sequenced in a study of blood T cell repertoires in COVID-19 (dated by TCRdb to 2020 to 2022). The library came from the immunoSEQ multiplex PCR assay. In its TCRdb copy, this immuneACCESS table keeps in-frame sequences only and misses some clones. Where compared with another copy, unresolved V genes explain less than half of these, and the others have no known cause. The sample table holds a few hundred thousand clones, of which 75% to 90% were seen once. The top ten hold roughly 3.4% of the sample. Sequencing was done on a sample of peripheral blood. The receptors shown here come from a woman under 30 with acute or convalescent COVID-19.

This sequence joins TRBV29-1 and TRBJ2-5; D perhaps matches TRBD1 (6 bases). Germline CDR1 reads SQVTM; CDR2 reads ANQGSEA. CDR3 length equals 17 residues. V lost 6 bases to trimming and J lost 1 base, with 24 bases between them. The CDR3 loop reads CSVQLNPGQTTQETQYF. The CDR3 coding sequence is TGCAGCGTCCAACTAAACCCGGGACAAACGACCCAAGAGACCCAGTACTTC.

This chain connects TRBV5-4 to TRBJ1-1; D not resolved. Germline V gene sequence: CDR1 SGHNT, CDR2 YYREEE (reference sequence). Trimming cost V 9 bases and J 7 bases, with 16 bases left between them. The CDR3 is 12 amino acids. CDR3 nucleotides: TGTGCCACCGCGGCAAAGCCCGTTGAAGCTTTCTTT. Amino acids: CATAAKPVEAFF.

J is TRBJ1-2 and V is TRBV7-8, with TRBD1 matching over 8 bases. Germline loops: CDR1 SGHVS, CDR2 FQNEAQ. There are 13 residues in the CDR3. V shed 2 bases, J shed 4 bases, and the junction held 0 bases outside the gene matches. The CDR3 here is CASSLQGAYGYTF. The DNA for the CDR3 is TGTGCCAGCAGCTTACAGGGGGCCTATGGCTACACCTTC. The variable domain in full, completed from reference TRBV7-8 and TRBJ1-2, reads GAGVSQSPRYKVAKRGQDVALRCDPISGHVSLFWYQQALGQGPEFLTYFQNEAQLDKSGLPSDRFFAERPEGSVSTLKIQRTQQEDSAVYLCASSLQGAYGYTFGSGTRLTVV.

The chain employs TRBV28 and TRBJ1-1; 12 bases line up with TRBD1. Germline values: CDR1 MDHEN, CDR2 SYDVKM. The V and J ends lost 7 bases and 7 bases, in that order; junction bases with no gene match: 4. The CDR3 runs to 13 residues. The CDR3: CASKGQGANEAFF. CDR3 in DNA: TGTGCCAGCAAGGGACAGGGGGCAAATGAAGCTTTCTTT.

The chain uses TRBV28 and TRBJ2-3; possibly TRBD2 for D (5 bases). The CDR3 runs to 15 residues. The germline V gene has CDR1 MDHEN and CDR2 SYDVKM. Trimming removed 6 bases from V and 5 bases from J, with 18 bases in between. CDR3 sequence: CASSALGRALDTQYF. The CDR3 DNA reads TGTGCCAGCAGCGCCCTCGGGCGGGCTCTAGATACGCAGTATTTT.

This chain uses TRBV9 with TRBJ1-1; 7 bases map to TRBD1. The CDR3 contains 15 residues. Germline lookup yields CDR1 SGDLS and CDR2 YYNGEE. J was trimmed by 1 base and V by 3 bases; bases with no gene match: 6. In DNA, the CDR3 is TGTGCCAGCAGCGGACCCGACAGGGAGAACACTGAAGCTTTCTTT. Translated, it gives CASSGPDRENTEAFF.

This chain connects TRBV2 to TRBJ2-5; the match to TRBD1 covers 9 bases. CDR1 is SNHLY and CDR2 is FYNNEI in the germline V gene. The CDR3 loop spans 14 amino acids. Trimming removed 9 bases from V and 0 bases from J; junction bases left unmatched: 5. In DNA, the CDR3 is TGTGCCAGTGGGACAGGGCGTTACCAAGAGACCCAGTACTTC. It encodes CASGTGRYQETQYF.

CDR3 amino acids: CASRGVANYGYTF. CDR3 DNA: TGTGCCAGCAGAGGAGTAGCTAACTATGGCTACACCTTC. The chain couples TRBV9 to TRBJ1-2, with D unclear. The CDR3 runs to 13 residues. Germline CDR1 reads SGDLS; CDR2 reads YYNGEE. V lost 5 bases and J lost 0, with 8 bases in between.

The chain combines TRBV7-8 with TRBJ1-1, with 7 bases aligning to TRBD1. V lost 1 base, J lost 5 bases, and 4 bases stayed unmatched. The CDR3 length is 14 residues. In germline, CDR1 is SGHVS, CDR2 FQNEAQ. CDR3 sequence (DNA): TGTGCCAGCAGCTTAGTACAGGGGAATACTGAAGCTTTCTTT. Translated: CASSLVQGNTEAFF.

This clone was observed a single time. The J gene is TRBJ2-1, the V gene TRBV10-3; 8 bases are shared with TRBD2. The CDR3 has 12 amino acids. V shed 7 bases, J shed 9 bases, and the junction held 5 bases outside the gene matches. The germline gives CDR1 ENHRY, CDR2 SYGVKD. Here the CDR3 DNA reads TGTGCCATCAACAGCGGGAGAGGTGAGCAGTTCTTC. Translating it yields CAINSGRGEQFF.

This clone has just one count. CDR3 sequence (DNA): TGTGCCACCGGGATGGACGGAAATTCACCCCTCCACTTT. Amino acid sequence: CATGMDGNSPLHF. The chain uses TRBV19 and TRBJ1-6; no clear D gene. Germline lookup yields CDR1 LNHDA and CDR2 SQIVND (reference sequence). Trimming cost V 10 bases and J 7 bases, with 14 bases left between them. CDR3 length equals 13 residues.

This clone has more than one count but fewer than ten. The chain is built from TRBV5-1 and TRBJ1-1; D unclear. CDR3 length: 14 residues. V shed 4 bases and J shed 1 base, with 11 bases lying between them. The germline V gene encodes CDR1 SGHRS and CDR2 YFSETQ. Here the CDR3 reads CASSRDYANTEAFF. The CDR3 DNA reads TGCGCCAGCAGCCGAGATTACGCGAACACTGAAGCTTTCTTT.

The chain has TRBV6-6 and TRBJ1-2; D is ambiguous. The CDR3 covers 14 residues. Germline CDR1 reads MNHNY; CDR2 reads SVGAGI (reference sequence). V shed 2 bases and J shed 0 bases, with 7 bases lying between them. The CDR3 nucleotides read TGTGCCAGCAGTTACGGAGTAACTAACTATGGCTACACCTTC. Protein product: CASSYGVTNYGYTF.

The J gene is TRBJ2-2, the V gene TRBV5-4, with 14 bases identical to TRBD2. J lost 3 bases, V lost 4 bases, and 2 bases had no gene match. CDR3 length: 16 amino acids. Per germline, CDR1 SGHNT and CDR2 YYREEE (reference sequence). CDR3 sequence (DNA): TGTGCCAGCAGCAAGGGACTAGCGGGAGACACCGGGGAGCTGTTTTTT. It translates to CASSKGLAGDTGELFF. Full variable domain (remainder filled in from reference TRBV5-4 and TRBJ2-2): ETGVTQSPTHLIKTRGQQVTLRCSSQSGHNTVSWYQQALGQGPQFIFQYYREEENGRGNFPPRFSGLQFPNYSSELNVNALELDDSALYLCASSKGLAGDTGELFFGEGSRLTVL.

The V gene is TRBV3-1 (or the pseudogene TRBV3-2), the J gene TRBJ1-5; D perhaps matches TRBD1 (5 bases). The germline V gene has CDR1 LGHDT and CDR2 YNNKEL (reference sequence). The ends were cut back, 9 bases at V and 4 bases at J, with 10 bases in the middle. The CDR3 totals 12 residues. CDR3 DNA sequence: TGTGCCAGTTCCAGACAGAATCAGCCCCAGCATTTT. It specifies CASSRQNQPQHF.

The chain has TRBV5-6 and TRBJ1-1; D remains ambiguous. CDR1 SGHDT and CDR2 YYEEEE come from the germline V gene. Between the trimmed V and J ends, which lost 2 bases and 4 bases, there was a span of 12 bases. This CDR3 comprises 14 residues. The CDR3, as DNA: TGTGCCAGCAGCTTCCGAACCTCAGGCACTGAAGCTTTCTTT. This sequence encodes CASSFRTSGTEAFF.

V usage is TRBV30 and J usage is TRBJ1-2; 8 bases are a match to TRBD1. The J segment lost 6 bases and the V segment lost 2 bases, leaving 11 bases of the junction unmatched. Germline assignment: CDR1 GTSNPN and CDR2 SVGIG (reference sequence). The CDR3 runs to 15 residues. CDR3 bases: TGTGCCTGGAGTTCTCCTAGGACAGGGTGGAATGGCTACACCTTC. This codes for CAWSSPRTGWNGYTF.

Only a few counts were recorded for this clone. The chain joins TRBV12-5 to TRBJ2-1; 7 bases are a match to TRBD1. The germline gives CDR1 LGHNT, CDR2 FRNRAP. The J segment lost 0 bases and the V segment lost 7 bases, leaving 9 bases of the junction unmatched. CDR3 length: 16 residues. The CDR3 sequence is CASVPDRSFSYNEQFF. The CDR3 DNA reads as TGTGCTAGTGTCCCGGACAGGTCCTTCTCCTACAATGAGCAGTTCTTC.

This chain uses TRBV2 with TRBJ2-3; TRBD2 might be the D (6 bases). V dropped 6 bases and J dropped 10 bases, with 14 bases sitting between them. The length of the CDR3 is 12 residues. Looked up from germline, CDR1 is SNHLY and CDR2 is FYNNEI. In DNA, the CDR3 is TGTGCCAGCAGAACGACTAGTAACGCGCAGTATTTT. It translates to CASRTTSNAQYF.

The gene calls are TRBV11-2 and TRBJ2-5; 7 bases agree with TRBD1. Germline assignment: CDR1 SGHAT and CDR2 FQNNGV. The CDR3 extends over 14 amino acids. The junction had 4 bases not matched to a gene; V was cut back by 5 bases and J by 1 base. The CDR3 region has the DNA TGTGCCAGCAGCCCCAGGGACAGCCAAGAGACCCAGTACTTC. This codes for CASSPRDSQETQYF.

The rearrangement uses TRBV12-5 and TRBJ1-4; 7 bases are shared with TRBD1. Germline V gene data show CDR1 as LGHNT and CDR2 as FRNRAP. The trim removed 5 bases at V and 7 bases at J, leaving 10 bases unmatched. The CDR3 loop spans 15 amino acids. The CDR3, as DNA: TGTGCTAGTGGTGACCGACCGGGACAGAGTGAAAAACTGTTTTTT. Protein sequence: CASGDRPGQSEKLFF.

The rearrangement uses TRBV4-1 and TRBJ1-1, with D perhaps matching TRBD1 (6 bases). V was pared by 0 bases and J by 4 bases, with 9 bases between. In germline, CDR1 is MGHRA, CDR2 YSYEKL. The CDR3 totals 14 residues. The CDR3 sequence: CASSQDQGPTEAFF. The CDR3 nucleotides are TGCGCCAGCAGCCAAGATCAGGGGCCCACTGAAGCTTTCTTT.

The chain combines TRBV5-1 with TRBJ2-5; TRBD1 matches at 8 bases. Germline V CDR1 and CDR2: SGHRS, YFSETQ. V was clipped by 5 bases and J by 5 bases; unmatched bases: 11. There are 15 residues in the CDR3. CDR3 nucleotide sequence: TGCGCCAGCAGTAATACCCAGGGGGCCGGGGAGACCCAGTACTTC. It translates to CASSNTQGAGETQYF.

This rearrangement joins TRBV18 to TRBJ1-2; 9 bases are shared with TRBD1. CDR1 and CDR2 from the germline V gene are KGHSH and LQKENI. The ends lost 3 bases at V and 3 bases at J; junction bases unmatched: 5. CDR3 size: 15 residues. CDR3 region: CASSPSGQGYYGYTF. The CDR3 DNA is TGTGCCAGCTCACCGTCGGGACAGGGCTACTATGGCTACACCTTC.

The chain joins TRBV28 to TRBJ1-6; 9 bases line up with TRBD1. The CDR3 has 14 residues. CDR1 MDHEN and CDR2 SYDVKM come from the germline V gene. V trimming: 6 bases; J trimming: 9 bases; junction bases outside the gene matches: 6. Written as DNA, the CDR3 is TGTGCCAGCAGGTCAACAGGGGGCGGTTCACCCCTCCACTTT. Its translation: CASRSTGGGSPLHF.

This clone is a singleton in its sample. The genes are TRBV13 and TRBJ1-3, with D possibly TRBD1 on 6 matching bases. This CDR3 is built from 15 residues. V was trimmed by 5 bases and J by 0 bases, leaving 11 bases between them. Germline V gene data show CDR1 as PRHDT and CDR2 as FYEKMQ (reference sequence). The CDR3 spells CASSGTGHSGNTIYF. In DNA, the CDR3 is TGTGCCAGCAGCGGCACAGGGCACTCTGGAAACACCATATATTTT.

The rearrangement links TRBV2 to TRBJ1-6; possibly TRBD1 for D (6 bases). Germline-derived CDR1 and CDR2 are SNHLY and FYNNEI. V dropped 6 bases and J dropped 8 bases, with 26 bases sitting between them. The CDR3 spans 18 residues. The CDR3 DNA follows: TGTGCCAGCAGGGGTGGACAGTTAACCCGACTATCCGATTCACCCCTCCACTTT. It is translated as CASRGGQLTRLSDSPLHF.

This clone was counted between two and nine times. The chain links TRBV3-1 (or the pseudogene TRBV3-2) to TRBJ1-6; 10 nucleotides align to TRBD1. Germline-derived CDR1 and CDR2 are LGHDT and YNNKEL (reference sequence). V lost 6 bases to trimming and J lost 9 bases; unmatched junction nucleotides: 5. The CDR3 spans 14 residues. In DNA, the CDR3 is TGTGCCAGCAGGGGTCGGGACAGGGGTTCACCCCTCCACTTT. Protein: CASRGRDRGSPLHF.

This chain links TRBV27 with TRBJ2-6; no clear D. CDR3 length equals 15 residues. Trimming shortened V by 0 bases and J by 0 bases, and 3 bases separated the two germline ends. Germline values: CDR1 MNHEY, CDR2 SMNVEV (reference sequence). Written as DNA, the CDR3 is TGTGCCAGCAGTTTATCCAACTCTGGGGCCAACGTCCTGACTTTC. Its protein product is CASSLSNSGANVLTF.

The chain is built from TRBV2 and TRBJ1-3, with D unresolved. This CDR3 is built from 12 residues. The ends were cut back, 8 bases at V and 8 bases at J, with 13 bases in the middle. The germline V gene encodes CDR1 SNHLY and CDR2 FYNNEI. CDR3 amino acids: CASRWILDTIYF. CDR3 in DNA: TGTGCCAGCCGTTGGATTCTAGACACCATATATTTT.

This chain joins TRBV7-8 and TRBJ2-5; TRBD2 matches 9 bases. Germline V lookup: CDR1 SGHVS, CDR2 FQNEAQ. The CDR3 sequence is 18 residues long. V shed 3 bases and J 1 base; nucleotides not matched to a gene: 12. The CDR3 reads CASSFFSAGGPLQETQYF. CDR3 DNA sequence: TGTGCCAGCAGCTTCTTCTCGGCGGGGGGGCCCCTCCAAGAGACCCAGTACTTC.

A few counts support this clone. This chain links TRBV7-3 with TRBJ1-1; D unclear. Per the germline V gene, CDR1 is SGHTA and CDR2 is FQGTGA. V dropped 3 bases and J dropped 3 bases, with 8 bases sitting between them. This CDR3 is 13 amino acids long. CDR3 DNA: TGTGCCAGCAGCTTCGCGGGAGACACTGAAGCTTTCTTT. It translates to CASSFAGDTEAFF. Complete variable domain (other parts from reference TRBV7-3 and TRBJ1-1): GAGVSQTPSNKVTEKGKYVELRCDPISGHTALYWYRQSLGQGPEFLIYFQGTGAADDSGLPNDRFFAVRPEGSVSTLKIQRTERGDSAVYLCASSFAGDTEAFFGQGTRLTVV.